The rows below give T cell receptor beta chains drawn from one sample of a study of graft-versus-host responses after intestinal transplantation. TCRdb's table, derived via immunoSEQ multiplex PCR, lists solely in-frame clones and lacks some. The sample gives tens of thousands of clones, about half of which show up once; nearly 0.9% is in the top ten. The sample in question was alloreactive CD4+ T cells from a mixed lymphocyte reaction culture, obtained before intestinal transplant. Source of these receptors: a human patient who received an intestinal transplant. The CDR3 runs from the conserved cysteine through the conserved F or W. The D gene is left open where the match is weak. Some rows have no size entry. The others give once, few or many, or a class for an expanded clone.

D gene: .
V gene: TRBV16
clone size: .
J gene: TRBJ1-5
CDR3 length: 14
CDR3 DNA: TGTGCCAGCAGTCCTGACAGGCCCCCGGGGCCCCAGCATTTT
CDR3 protein: CASSPDRPPGPQHF

D gene: TRBD1
V gene: TRBV12-5
clone size: few
J gene: TRBJ1-5
CDR3 length: 15
CDR3 DNA: TGTGCTAGTGGTTCGTCGATGGGACAGGGTGGGCCCCAGCATTTT
CDR3 protein: CASGSSMGQGGPQHF

D gene: TRBD1
V gene: TRBV7-3
clone size: .
J gene: TRBJ1-2
CDR3 length: 17
CDR3 DNA: TGTGCCAGCAGCTTACGAGGGGGGACAGGGGCCTCCTATGGCTACACCTTC
CDR3 protein: CASSLRGGTGASYGYTF

D gene: TRBD2
V gene: TRBV9
clone size: few
J gene: TRBJ2-5
CDR3 length: 14
CDR3 DNA: TGTGCCAGCACCCCGACTAGCGGGTTTGAGACCCAGTACTTC
CDR3 protein: CASTPTSGFETQYF

D gene: .
V gene: TRBV6-5
clone size: .
J gene: TRBJ1-6
CDR3 length: 14
CDR3 DNA: TGTGCCAGCAGTTCCAGATTAAATAATTCACCCCTCCACTTT
CDR3 protein: CASSSRLNNSPLHF

D gene: .
V gene: TRBV18
clone size: .
J gene: TRBJ2-2
CDR3 length: 18
CDR3 DNA: TGTGCCAGCTCACCCACTGGGGGGGGCCTAACGAACACCGGGGAGCTGTTTTTT
CDR3 protein: CASSPTGGGLTNTGELFF

D gene: .
V gene: TRBV5-6
clone size: .
J gene: TRBJ2-3
CDR3 length: 12
CDR3 DNA: TGTGCCAGCAGCCCAGACACAGATACGCAGTATTTT
CDR3 protein: CASSPDTDTQYF

D gene: .
V gene: TRBV6-5
clone size: .
J gene: TRBJ2-7
CDR3 length: 15
CDR3 DNA: TGTGCCAGCAGTTACTCGCGGGGCCCCTCCTACGAGCAGTACTTC
CDR3 protein: CASSYSRGPSYEQYF

D gene: TRBD1
V gene: TRBV9
clone size: .
J gene: TRBJ2-2
CDR3 length: 17
CDR3 DNA: TGTGCCAGCAGCGTGGGAGCCGTAACAGGGGACACCGGGGAGCTGTTTTTT
CDR3 protein: CASSVGAVTGDTGELFF

D gene: TRBD1
V gene: TRBV4-2
clone size: few
J gene: TRBJ1-5
CDR3 length: 17
CDR3 DNA: TGTGCCAGCAGCCAAGATTGGTTGGGACAGGGCGCTCAGCCCCAGCATTTT
CDR3 protein: CASSQDWLGQGAQPQHF

D gene: .
V gene: TRBV25-1
clone size: medium-sized
J gene: TRBJ1-3
CDR3 length: 16
CDR3 DNA: TGTGCCAGCAGGCCCCGGGGTCGGAGCTCTGGAAACACCATATATTTT
CDR3 protein: CASRPRGRSSGNTIYF

D gene: TRBD2
V gene: TRBV10-3
clone size: .
J gene: TRBJ2-7
CDR3 length: 13
CDR3 DNA: TGTGCCACCGGGACTATGGGGCCCTACGAGCAGTACTTC
CDR3 protein: CATGTMGPYEQYF

D gene: .
V gene: TRBV10-3
clone size: once
J gene: TRBJ2-7
CDR3 length: 14
CDR3 DNA: TGTGCCATCAATGCGGGACCCGAGTCCTACGAGCAGTACTTC
CDR3 protein: CAINAGPESYEQYF

D gene: .
V gene: TRBV10-1
clone size: .
J gene: TRBJ2-4
CDR3 length: 15
CDR3 DNA: TGCGCCAGCAGGCGGGGCGGTCTAGCCAAAAACATTCAGTACTTC
CDR3 protein: CASRRGGLAKNIQYF

D gene: .
V gene: TRBV19
clone size: .
J gene: TRBJ2-1
CDR3 length: 15
CDR3 DNA: TGTGCCAGTAGTTGGGAGGCAGCCCTACAGAATGAGCAGTTCTTC
CDR3 protein: CASSWEAALQNEQFF

D gene: .
V gene: TRBV15
clone size: .
J gene: TRBJ2-3
CDR3 length: 17
CDR3 DNA: TGTGCCACCAGCAGAGATCGTACGGGCAGGGGCGAGGATACGCAGTATTTT
CDR3 protein: CATSRDRTGRGEDTQYF

D gene: TRBD1
V gene: TRBV5-1
clone size: .
J gene: TRBJ1-1
CDR3 length: 15
CDR3 DNA: TGCGCCAGCAGCGCCGGACAGGGTTGGGCCACTGAAGCTTTCTTT
CDR3 protein: CASSAGQGWATEAFF

D gene: .
V gene: TRBV5-1
clone size: few
J gene: TRBJ1-4
CDR3 length: 12
CDR3 DNA: TGCGCCAGCAGTCAGGGAAATGAAAAACTGTTTTTT
CDR3 protein: CASSQGNEKLFF

D gene: TRBD1
V gene: TRBV18
clone size: .
J gene: TRBJ1-4
CDR3 length: 16
CDR3 DNA: TGTGCCAGCTCCCCGGGACAGGGCTCAACTAATGAAAAACTGTTTTTT
CDR3 protein: CASSPGQGSTNEKLFF

D gene: TRBD1
V gene: TRBV18
clone size: few
J gene: TRBJ1-4
CDR3 length: 13
CDR3 DNA: TGTGCCAGCGCAGGGGGCGCAAACGAAAAACTGTTTTTT
CDR3 protein: CASAGGANEKLFF

D gene: .
V gene: TRBV27
clone size: .
J gene: TRBJ1-2
CDR3 length: 14
CDR3 DNA: TGTGCCAGCAGTTTACCCCAGGGTATTGGTGGCTACACCTTC
CDR3 protein: CASSLPQGIGGYTF

D gene: .
V gene: TRBV29-1
clone size: .
J gene: TRBJ1-3
CDR3 length: 13
CDR3 DNA: TGCAGCGTTGAAGCGGTGTTGGGAAACACCATATATTTT
CDR3 protein: CSVEAVLGNTIYF

D gene: TRBD2
V gene: TRBV10-2
clone size: few
J gene: TRBJ2-5
CDR3 length: 16
CDR3 DNA: TGCGCCAGCAGTGATTCGCGCGGGGGTGTCTCGGAGACCCAGTACTTC
CDR3 protein: CASSDSRGGVSETQYF

D gene: .
V gene: TRBV19
clone size: few
J gene: TRBJ1-4
CDR3 length: 14
CDR3 DNA: TGTGCCAGTAGGGACAGTCCTTCTAATGAAAAACTGTTTTTT
CDR3 protein: CASRDSPSNEKLFF

D gene: .
V gene: TRBV5-1
clone size: .
J gene: TRBJ1-2
CDR3 length: 15
CDR3 DNA: TGCGCCAGCAGCAACGAGCCGCAACCCCAGGCTGGCTACACCTTC
CDR3 protein: CASSNEPQPQAGYTF

D gene: TRBD2
V gene: TRBV9
clone size: .
J gene: TRBJ2-3
CDR3 length: 15
CDR3 DNA: TGTGCCAGCAGCGTGGTTCTAGCGGGAACAGATACGCAGTATTTT
CDR3 protein: CASSVVLAGTDTQYF

D gene: .
V gene: TRBV4-1
clone size: few
J gene: TRBJ1-5
CDR3 length: 14
CDR3 DNA: TGCGCCAGCAGCCAAGCGCCAGGTAATCAGCCCCAGCATTTT
CDR3 protein: CASSQAPGNQPQHF

D gene: .
V gene: TRBV18
clone size: .
J gene: TRBJ1-1
CDR3 length: 14
CDR3 DNA: TGTGCCAGCTCAGCGGGGGGGCTTAACACTGAAGCTTTCTTT
CDR3 protein: CASSAGGLNTEAFF

D gene: TRBD1
V gene: TRBV10-3
clone size: few
J gene: TRBJ2-7
CDR3 length: 20
CDR3 DNA: TGTGCCATCGCGGTCATTAGGGAAGGACTCGGACAGGAGGTCACCTACGAGCAGTACTTC
CDR3 protein: CAIAVIREGLGQEVTYEQYF

D gene: TRBD2
V gene: TRBV11-2
clone size: few
J gene: TRBJ2-4
CDR3 length: 13
CDR3 DNA: TGTGCCAGCAGCCTGGCGGCCGGACTAGCGGAGTACTTC
CDR3 protein: CASSLAAGLAEYF

D gene: .
V gene: TRBV10-1
clone size: .
J gene: TRBJ1-1
CDR3 length: 13
CDR3 DNA: TGCGCCAGCAGCCCCGGAGGGGCGGCTGAAGCTTTCTTT
CDR3 protein: CASSPGGAAEAFF

D gene: TRBD1
V gene: TRBV25-1
clone size: .
J gene: TRBJ1-6
CDR3 length: 15
CDR3 DNA: TGTGCCAGCAGAGAGGAGACAGGGCAGTGGTCACCCCTCCACTTT
CDR3 protein: CASREETGQWSPLHF

D gene: TRBD1
V gene: TRBV11-2
clone size: .
J gene: TRBJ2-1
CDR3 length: 15
CDR3 DNA: TGTGCCAGCAGCCCCCGACAGGGACCCTACAATGAGCAGTTCTTC
CDR3 protein: CASSPRQGPYNEQFF

D gene: TRBD2
V gene: TRBV4-2
clone size: .
J gene: TRBJ2-2
CDR3 length: 17
CDR3 DNA: TGTGCCAGCAGCCAAGATCCGAGGGGAGGGACCACCGGGGAGCTGTTTTTT
CDR3 protein: CASSQDPRGGTTGELFF

D gene: .
V gene: TRBV12-5
clone size: .
J gene: TRBJ1-2
CDR3 length: 14
CDR3 DNA: TGTGCTAGTGGTTTTGGGGGCTGGGGCTATGGCTACACCTTC
CDR3 protein: CASGFGGWGYGYTF

D gene: TRBD2
V gene: TRBV6-1
clone size: few
J gene: TRBJ2-4
CDR3 length: 19
CDR3 DNA: TGTGCCAGCAGTGATCCGGGACTAGCGGGGGGCGGGGCCAAAAACATTCAGTACTTC
CDR3 protein: CASSDPGLAGGGAKNIQYF

D gene: TRBD1
V gene: TRBV11-2
clone size: .
J gene: TRBJ2-1
CDR3 length: 15
CDR3 DNA: TGTGCCAGCAGCCGCCGGGACAGGTTCTACAATGAGCAGTTCTTC
CDR3 protein: CASSRRDRFYNEQFF

D gene: .
V gene: TRBV6-6
clone size: few
J gene: TRBJ1-2
CDR3 length: 14
CDR3 DNA: TGTGCCAGCAGACCCCCCGGGACACGGAGGGGCTACACCTTC
CDR3 protein: CASRPPGTRRGYTF

D gene: TRBD1
V gene: TRBV7-9
clone size: .
J gene: TRBJ1-2
CDR3 length: 14
CDR3 DNA: TGTGCCAGCAGCTTTTGGGACAGAGACTATGGCTACACCTTC
CDR3 protein: CASSFWDRDYGYTF

D gene: .
V gene: TRBV7-3
clone size: .
J gene: TRBJ2-5
CDR3 length: 15
CDR3 DNA: TGTGCCAGCAGCTTAACCGGACAGAAGTTAGAGACCCAGTACTTC
CDR3 protein: CASSLTGQKLETQYF

D gene: .
V gene: TRBV5-5
clone size: .
J gene: TRBJ2-2
CDR3 length: 15
CDR3 DNA: TGTGCCAGCAGCCCGCAGGGTACGAACACCGGGGAGCTGTTTTTT
CDR3 protein: CASSPQGTNTGELFF

D gene: .
V gene: TRBV14
clone size: .
J gene: TRBJ2-5
CDR3 length: 15
CDR3 DNA: TGTGCCAGCAGCCAAGGCCGGGGAACCGGAGAGACCCAGTACTTC
CDR3 protein: CASSQGRGTGETQYF

D gene: .
V gene: TRBV7-6
clone size: .
J gene: TRBJ1-2
CDR3 length: 12
CDR3 DNA: TGTGCCAGCAGGCGCCCCAGGGGCGGCTACACCTTC
CDR3 protein: CASRRPRGGYTF

D gene: TRBD1
V gene: TRBV10-3
clone size: medium-sized
J gene: TRBJ2-1
CDR3 length: 17
CDR3 DNA: TGTGCCATCAGCCCTACACCGGGACAGGGGGCCCTCAATGAGCAGTTCTTC
CDR3 protein: CAISPTPGQGALNEQFF

D gene: .
V gene: TRBV5-1
clone size: .
J gene: TRBJ1-1
CDR3 length: 15
CDR3 DNA: TGCGCCAGCCAGCCCTTCGGGACATCCAACACTGAAGCTTTCTTT
CDR3 protein: CASQPFGTSNTEAFF

D gene: .
V gene: TRBV29-1
clone size: .
J gene: TRBJ2-7
CDR3 length: 14
CDR3 DNA: TGCAGCGCCAGCCTGGCACAGGGAGCCTACGAGCAGTACTTC
CDR3 protein: CSASLAQGAYEQYF

D gene: .
V gene: TRBV5-1
clone size: .
J gene: TRBJ2-1
CDR3 length: 13
CDR3 DNA: TGCGCCAGCAGCTTGGACAGCTACAATGAGCAGTTCTTC
CDR3 protein: CASSLDSYNEQFF

D gene: .
V gene: TRBV6-6
clone size: .
J gene: TRBJ2-3
CDR3 length: 13
CDR3 DNA: TGTGCCAGCAGTGCTGACGGCCAGGGTACGCAGTATTTT
CDR3 protein: CASSADGQGTQYF

D gene: .
V gene: TRBV4-2
clone size: .
J gene: TRBJ1-5
CDR3 length: 17
CDR3 DNA: TGTGCCAGCAGCCGGGGGGGCTACAGACAAGCCCTCGAGCCCCAGCATTTT
CDR3 protein: CASSRGGYRQALEPQHF

D gene: TRBD2
V gene: TRBV4-1
clone size: .
J gene: TRBJ2-1
CDR3 length: 16
CDR3 DNA: TGCGCCAGCAGCCAAGAATTAGCGGGGGTCCTTAATGAGCAGTTCTTC
CDR3 protein: CASSQELAGVLNEQFF

D gene: TRBD1
V gene: TRBV11-3
clone size: .
J gene: TRBJ1-5
CDR3 length: 14
CDR3 DNA: TGTGCCAGCAGCCTAGACAGGGGCTGTCAGCCCCAGCATTTT
CDR3 protein: CASSLDRGCQPQHF

D gene: .
V gene: TRBV5-1
clone size: few
J gene: TRBJ1-6
CDR3 length: 11
CDR3 DNA: TGCGCCAGCGGGGGTCCGGGGGCCCTCCACTTT
CDR3 protein: CASGGPGALHF

D gene: TRBD1
V gene: TRBV5-1
clone size: .
J gene: TRBJ2-7
CDR3 length: 15
CDR3 DNA: TGCGCCAGCAGCTTGTTTTCAGGACAGGGCTCTGGGCAGTACTTC
CDR3 protein: CASSLFSGQGSGQYF

D gene: .
V gene: TRBV2
clone size: .
J gene: TRBJ2-4
CDR3 length: 14
CDR3 DNA: TGTGCCAGCAGGGAAGGACGGGGAGAGGTCATTCAGTACTTC
CDR3 protein: CASREGRGEVIQYF